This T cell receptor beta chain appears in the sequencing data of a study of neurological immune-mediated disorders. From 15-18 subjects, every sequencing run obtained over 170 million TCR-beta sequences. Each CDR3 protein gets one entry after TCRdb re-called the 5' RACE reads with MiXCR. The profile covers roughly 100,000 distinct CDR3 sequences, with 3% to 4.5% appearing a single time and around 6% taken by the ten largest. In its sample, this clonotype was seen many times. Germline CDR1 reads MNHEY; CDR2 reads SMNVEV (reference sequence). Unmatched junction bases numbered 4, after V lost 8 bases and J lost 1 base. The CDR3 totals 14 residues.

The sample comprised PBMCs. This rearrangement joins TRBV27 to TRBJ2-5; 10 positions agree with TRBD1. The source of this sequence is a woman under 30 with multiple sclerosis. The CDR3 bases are TGTGCCAGCGGGTGGACAGGGGGCCAAGAGACCCAGTACTTC. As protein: CASGWTGGQETQYF.